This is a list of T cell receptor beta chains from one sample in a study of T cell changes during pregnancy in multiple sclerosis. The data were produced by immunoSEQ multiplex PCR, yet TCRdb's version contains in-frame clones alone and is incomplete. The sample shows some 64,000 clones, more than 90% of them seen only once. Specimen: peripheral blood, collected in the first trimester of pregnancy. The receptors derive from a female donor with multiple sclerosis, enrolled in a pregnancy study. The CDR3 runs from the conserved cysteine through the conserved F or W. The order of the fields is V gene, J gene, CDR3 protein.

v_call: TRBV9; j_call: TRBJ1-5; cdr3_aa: CASSLLGSPNQPQHF
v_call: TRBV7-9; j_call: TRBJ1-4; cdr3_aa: CASSSDRTGSNEKLFF
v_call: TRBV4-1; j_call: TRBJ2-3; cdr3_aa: CASSQVRGTDTQYF
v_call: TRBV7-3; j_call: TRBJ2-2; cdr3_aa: CASSPGTANTGELFF
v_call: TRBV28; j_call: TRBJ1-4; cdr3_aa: CASSFHRASLNEKLFF
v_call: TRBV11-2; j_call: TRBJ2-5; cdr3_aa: CASGLRASGKETQYF
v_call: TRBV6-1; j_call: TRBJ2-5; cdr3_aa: CASREGTGGVETQYF
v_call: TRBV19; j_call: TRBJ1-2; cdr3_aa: CASSRGQGADYGYTF
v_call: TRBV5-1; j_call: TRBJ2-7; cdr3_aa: CASSFGGFDEQYF
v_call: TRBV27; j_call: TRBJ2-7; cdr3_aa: CASRLGTGVGKSYEQYF